This record looks at one T cell receptor (beta chain) sequence and its context. Its target is unknown. The table came from immunoSEQ multiplex PCR; TCRdb's copy has only in-frame clones and leaves some out. The sample holds some 20,000 clones, roughly four fifths seen once. Trimming left V 7 bases short and J 6 bases short, with 16 bases between. Germline CDR1 is SQVTM and CDR2 is ANQGSEA. The CDR3 spans 12 residues. These data come from a study of T cells in narcolepsy. On the study more broadly: Healthy controls were enrolled alongside patients with narcolepsy type 1 or type 2. Findings and caveats of the study: Healthy controls reportedly lacked the autoreactive clonotypes serially found in patients' blood. Comparing one patient's CSF and blood CD4+ clonotypes highlighted HCRT- and TRIB2-specific autoreactive clonotypes. No autoreactive T cell clone sequences appeared in some memory CD4+ repertoires.

The genes are TRBV29-1 and TRBJ2-7; no definite D call. The TCR comes from a human donor in good health. The source material was memory (CD45RA-) CD4+ T cells from blood. The CDR3 here is CSALYPSSEQYF. The CDR3 DNA sequence: TGCAGCGCTTTGTACCCCTCTTCCGAGCAGTACTTC.